Below, 5 T cell receptor beta chains from the same sample are listed, as sequenced in a study of molecular identifiers for immune sequencing clone quantification. TCRdb reprocessed the PCR reads with MiXCR, giving one entry per CDR3 protein. The table records about 630,000 distinct CDR3 sequences, roughly 23% of them present only once. The sample consisted of naive CD8+ T cells from blood, with Jurkat cell RNA spiked in. Subset reported: FACS-sorted CD8+CD4-CCR7+CD45RA+ naive T cells. These receptors all stem from a human donor in good health. Some libraries in this study had Jurkat cell RNA spiked in.

Of note for this clonotype: A single base separates this from a much larger clone, so it may be a read error. The V call is TRBV4-3, the J call TRBJ2-3; D might be TRBD1 (6 bases). The V and J ends lost 0 bases and 4 bases respectively, with 17 bases between them. The germline V gene has CDR1 LGHNA and CDR2 YSLEER. This CDR3 has 17 amino acids. CDR3 bases: TGCGCCAGCAGCCAAGATCCCAGGGGCCTAGGCTCAGATACGCAGTATTTT. Translated, it gives CASSQDPRGLGSDTQYF.

This clonotype was detected many times. The V gene is TRBV4-3, the J gene TRBJ2-7; D ambiguous. The CDR3 length is 14 residues. Looked up from germline, CDR1 is LGHNA and CDR2 is YSLEER. Between the trimmed V and J ends, which lost 0 bases and 0 bases, there was a span of 6 bases. The CDR3 loop reads CASSQDHGSYEQYF. DNA for the CDR3: TGCGCCAGCAGCCAAGACCACGGCTCCTACGAGCAGTACTTC.

In the case of this clonotype: Sequence at one end of the junction differs from germline and may be a read error. The chain carries TRBV7-6 and TRBJ2-5, with D maybe TRBD1 (5 bases). Per the germline V gene, CDR1 is SGHVS and CDR2 is FNYEAQ. This CDR3 region has 14 residues. In DNA form, the CDR3 reads TGTGCCAGCAGCTTAGGGGGCAGGGCAGAGACCCATTACTTC. Protein: CASSLGGRAETHYF.

The table lists this clonotype with a few counts. This rearrangement joins TRBV20-1 to TRBJ1-1, with D uncertain. Germline V CDR1 and CDR2: DFQATT, SNEGSKA (reference sequence). V gave up 6 bases and J gave up 2 bases, with 16 bases separating them. CDR3 length: 14 amino acids. CDR3 sequence reads: CSAYPSRINTEAFF. The CDR3 DNA sequence: TGCAGTGCGTACCCGAGTAGGATTAACACTGAAGCTTTCTTT.

Remarks on this clonotype: An end of the junction differs from the germline gene, which may be a read error. The V and J genes are TRBV3-1 and TRBJ2-2, with D possibly being TRBD2 (5 bases). This CDR3 is 12 amino acids long. CDR1 is LGHDT and CDR2 is YNNKEL in the germline V gene (reference sequence). The CDR3 bases are TGTGCCAGCCGAAAGAACACCGGGGAGCTGATTTTT. This gives the protein CASRKNTGELIF.